The 12 T cell receptor beta chains below were found in one sample sequenced in a study of pediatric ulcerative colitis. Rectal tissue came from one to two pinch biopsies taken at colonoscopy. Assay used: immunoSEQ multiplex PCR; TCRdb lists only in-frame clones, some missing. The top ten hold roughly a sixth of the sample, which has tens of thousands of clones, about two thirds seen once. Sequencing was carried out using gut tissue. The receptors stem from a boy aged 5-17 years with severe ulcerative colitis.

This clone was counted a few times. V gene TRBV6-4 combines with J gene TRBJ2-2; D not certain. Per the germline V gene, CDR1 is MRHNA and CDR2 is SNTAGT. V lost 0 bases, J lost 5 bases, and 4 bases lay in between. The CDR3 contains 13 residues. CDR3 nucleotides: TGTGCCAGCAGTGACTCGGAGACCGGGGAGCTGTTTTTT. As protein: CASSDSETGELFF.

This sequence joins TRBV5-6 and TRBJ1-2; D is unresolved. The V and J ends lost 2 bases and 8 bases respectively, with 16 bases between them. Germline assignment: CDR1 SGHDT and CDR2 YYEEEE. The CDR3 loop spans 14 amino acids. In DNA, the CDR3 is TGTGCCAGCAGCTTAGGGAACGCTCTATACGGCTACACCTTC. The encoded protein is CASSLGNALYGYTF. Full variable domain (remainder filled in from reference TRBV5-6 and TRBJ1-2): DAGVTQSPTHLIKTRGQQVTLRCSPKSGHDTVSWYQQALGQGPQFIFQYYEEEERQRGNFPDRFSGHQFPNYSSELNVNALLLGDSALYLCASSLGNALYGYTFGSGTRLTVV.

This rearrangement joins TRBV19 to TRBJ2-2; 9 bases align to TRBD2. The V gene end was trimmed by 5 bases and the J gene end by 2 bases; junction bases not matched to a gene: 18. In germline, CDR1 is LNHDA, CDR2 SQIVND (reference sequence). The CDR3 spans 20 residues. The CDR3 DNA reads TGTGCCAGTAGTGCCCAACAGGGATTTCTAGCGGGGTACAACACCGGGGAGCTGTTTTTT. Translation: CASSAQQGFLAGYNTGELFF.

This rearrangement joins TRBV5-1 to TRBJ1-1; D remains unclear. Germline V gene lookup returns CDR1 SGHRS and CDR2 YFSETQ. The CDR3 has 14 amino acids. V was pared by 4 bases and J by 1 base, with 11 bases between. The DNA for the CDR3 is TGCGCCAGCAGCATACGGACGGGGAACACTGAAGCTTTCTTT. This codes for CASSIRTGNTEAFF.

The V call is TRBV30, the J call TRBJ2-5; D is undetermined. V shed 7 bases and J shed 5 bases, with 11 bases lying between them. This CDR3 is 11 amino acids long. CDR1 GTSNPN and CDR2 SVGIG come from the germline V gene (reference sequence). The CDR3 DNA sequence: TGTGCCTCACGAGTTAGTGAGACCCAGTACTTC. This translates into CASRVSETQYF. The variable domain in full, with the rest retrieved from reference TRBV30 and TRBJ2-5, is SQTIHQWPATLVQPVGSPLSLECTVEGTSNPNLYWYRQAAGRGLQLLFYSVGIGQISSEVPQNLSASRPQDRQFILSSKKLLLSDSGFYLCASRVSETQYFGPGTRLLVL.

The J gene is TRBJ2-1, the V gene TRBV5-4; 14 nucleotides align to TRBD2. Trimming took 4 bases from V and 4 from J; bases not matched to a gene: 4. Germline V gene lookup returns CDR1 SGHNT and CDR2 YYREEE (reference sequence). The CDR3 has 16 amino acids. CDR3 nucleotide sequence: TGTGCCAGCAGCACCGGGACTAGCGGGGGTTACAATGAGCAGTTCTTC. It translates to CASSTGTSGGYNEQFF.

The V call is TRBV7-2, the J call TRBJ1-2, with D maybe TRBD1 (6 bases). The V gene lost 1 base and the J gene lost 2 bases, with 8 bases spanning the gap. The CDR3 totals 14 residues. Germline V gives CDR1 SGHTA, CDR2 FQGNSA. This CDR3 is CASSLVGGNYGYTF. The CDR3 nucleotides read TGTGCCAGCAGCTTAGTAGGGGGAAACTATGGCTACACCTTC.

The chain is built from TRBV6-5 and TRBJ2-2, with D hard to call. V was trimmed by 4 bases and J by 8 bases, leaving 14 bases between them. Per germline, CDR1 MNHEY and CDR2 SVGAGI. This CDR3 is 14 amino acids long. CDR3 loop: CASSSRPWLGELFF. The CDR3 DNA reads as TGTGCCAGCAGTTCTCGTCCGTGGTTGGGGGAGCTGTTTTTT.

V and J are TRBV19 and TRBJ2-5; D is ambiguous. The CDR3 has 12 residues. The V end lost 6 bases, the J end lost 7 bases, and 12 bases lay between the germline ends. Germline V gene data show CDR1 as LNHDA and CDR2 as SQIVND (reference sequence). CDR3 region: CASRAGPGTQYF. The CDR3 DNA reads as TGTGCCAGTAGGGCAGGCCCCGGGACCCAGTACTTC.

This clone was counted a few times. The chain is built from TRBV12-5 and TRBJ2-2; D gene ambiguous. The CDR3 loop spans 16 amino acids. The ends were cut back, 3 bases at V and 5 bases at J, with 16 bases in the middle. Germline V gives CDR1 LGHNT, CDR2 FRNRAP. The CDR3 spells CASGFSTLSVTGELFF. DNA for the CDR3: TGTGCTAGTGGTTTCTCGACCTTATCAGTTACCGGGGAGCTGTTTTTT.

The chain has TRBV30 and TRBJ1-1; TRBD1 is a possible D gene (6 bases). V gave up 0 bases and J gave up 11 bases, with 16 bases separating them. The germline V gene has CDR1 GTSNPN and CDR2 SVGIG (reference sequence). This CDR3 comprises 13 residues. The CDR3 here is CAWSVMTGGSAFF. CDR3 nucleotides: TGTGCCTGGAGTGTTATGACAGGAGGTAGCGCTTTCTTT.

The sample holds a few counts of this clone. The J gene is TRBJ1-6, the V gene TRBV7-9; D is undetermined. CDR3 length equals 14 residues. Trimming stripped 4 bases from V and 10 bases from J, with 14 bases between. Germline V gives CDR1 SEHNR, CDR2 FQNEAQ (reference sequence). The DNA for the CDR3 is TGTGCCAGCAGCTCAGAAATATCTGGCTCACCCCTCCACTTT. It translates to CASSSEISGSPLHF.